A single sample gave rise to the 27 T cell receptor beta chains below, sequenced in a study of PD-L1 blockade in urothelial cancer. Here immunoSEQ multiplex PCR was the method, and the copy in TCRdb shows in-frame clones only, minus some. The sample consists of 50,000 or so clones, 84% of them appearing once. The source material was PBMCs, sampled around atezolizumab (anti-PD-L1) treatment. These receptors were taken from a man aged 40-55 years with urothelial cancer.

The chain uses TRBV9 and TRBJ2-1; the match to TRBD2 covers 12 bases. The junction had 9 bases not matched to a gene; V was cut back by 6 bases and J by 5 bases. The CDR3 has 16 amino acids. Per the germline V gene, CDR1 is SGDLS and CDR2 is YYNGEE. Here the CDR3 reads CASTTGLAGSHNEQFF. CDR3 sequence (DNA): TGTGCCAGCACCACTGGACTAGCGGGATCCCACAATGAGCAGTTCTTC.

Here the CDR3 reads CASSILQDGTEAFF. The CDR3 nucleotides read TGTGCCAGTAGTATTTTACAGGATGGCACTGAAGCTTTCTTT. The J gene is TRBJ1-1, the V gene TRBV19, with D possibly being TRBD1 (5 bases). Trimming pared 3 bases from V and 4 bases from J, leaving 12 bases between. In germline, CDR1 is LNHDA, CDR2 SQIVND (reference sequence). The CDR3 totals 14 residues.

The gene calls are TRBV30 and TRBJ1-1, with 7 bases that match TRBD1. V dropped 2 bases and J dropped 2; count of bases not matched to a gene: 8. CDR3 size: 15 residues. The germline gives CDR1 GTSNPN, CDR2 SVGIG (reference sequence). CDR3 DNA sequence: TGTGCCTGGAGTAGGGACAGCTTCTCCAACACTGAAGCTTTCTTT. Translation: CAWSRDSFSNTEAFF.

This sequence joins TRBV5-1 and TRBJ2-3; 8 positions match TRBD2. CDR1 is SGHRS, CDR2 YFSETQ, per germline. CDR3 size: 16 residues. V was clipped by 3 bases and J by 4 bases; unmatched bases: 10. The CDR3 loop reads CASSSRRAGESDTQYF. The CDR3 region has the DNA TGCGCCAGCAGCTCCCGGAGAGCGGGAGAATCAGATACGCAGTATTTT.

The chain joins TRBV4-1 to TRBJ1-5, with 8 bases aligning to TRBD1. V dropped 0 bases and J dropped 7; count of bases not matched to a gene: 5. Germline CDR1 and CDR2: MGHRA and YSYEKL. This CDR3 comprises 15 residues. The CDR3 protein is CASSQDGQGKQPQHF. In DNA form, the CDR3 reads TGCGCCAGCAGCCAAGATGGACAGGGTAAACAGCCCCAGCATTTT.

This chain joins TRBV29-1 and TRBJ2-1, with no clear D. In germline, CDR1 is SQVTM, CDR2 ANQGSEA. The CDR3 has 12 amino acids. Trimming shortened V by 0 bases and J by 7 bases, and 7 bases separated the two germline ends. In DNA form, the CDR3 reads TGCAGCGTTGAAGACCCCGGGAATGAGCAGTTCTTC. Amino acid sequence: CSVEDPGNEQFF.

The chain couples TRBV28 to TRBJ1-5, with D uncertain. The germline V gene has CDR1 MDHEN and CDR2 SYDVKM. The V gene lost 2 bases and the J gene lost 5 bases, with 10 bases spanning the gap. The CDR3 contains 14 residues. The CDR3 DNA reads TGTGCCAGCAGTTTAGATGCCCAGTATCAGCCCCAGCATTTT. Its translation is CASSLDAQYQPQHF.

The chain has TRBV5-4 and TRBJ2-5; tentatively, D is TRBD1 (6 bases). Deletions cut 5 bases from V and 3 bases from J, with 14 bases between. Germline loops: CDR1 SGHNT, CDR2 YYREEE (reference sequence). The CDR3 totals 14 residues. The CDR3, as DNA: TGTGCCAGCAGATCACAAGGGACAAAAGAGACCCAGTACTTC. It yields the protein CASRSQGTKETQYF.

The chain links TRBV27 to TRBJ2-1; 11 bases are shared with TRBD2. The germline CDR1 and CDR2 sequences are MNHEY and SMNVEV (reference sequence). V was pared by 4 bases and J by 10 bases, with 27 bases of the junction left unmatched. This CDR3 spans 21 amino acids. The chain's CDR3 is CASSWTGLELAGGEEWGEQFF. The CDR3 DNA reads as TGTGCCAGCAGTTGGACAGGGCTAGAGCTAGCGGGAGGCGAAGAATGGGGCGAGCAGTTCTTC.

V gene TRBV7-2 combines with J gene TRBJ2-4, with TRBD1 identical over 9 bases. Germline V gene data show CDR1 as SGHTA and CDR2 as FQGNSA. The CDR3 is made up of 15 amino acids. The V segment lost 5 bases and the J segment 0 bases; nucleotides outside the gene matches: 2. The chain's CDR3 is CASSRTGVAKNIQYF. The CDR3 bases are TGTGCCAGCAGCCGGACAGGGGTAGCCAAAAACATTCAGTACTTC.

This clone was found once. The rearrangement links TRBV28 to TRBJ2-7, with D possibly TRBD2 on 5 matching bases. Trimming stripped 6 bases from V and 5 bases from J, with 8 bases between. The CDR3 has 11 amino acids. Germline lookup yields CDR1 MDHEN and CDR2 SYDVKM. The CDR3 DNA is TGTGCCAGCAGAATCGGGGACGAGCAGTACTTC. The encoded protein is CASRIGDEQYF.

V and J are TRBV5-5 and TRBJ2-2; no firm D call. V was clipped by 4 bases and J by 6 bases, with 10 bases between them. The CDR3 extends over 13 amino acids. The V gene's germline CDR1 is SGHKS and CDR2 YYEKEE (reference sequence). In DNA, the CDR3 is TGTGCCAGCAGCCCAGATGTATCCGGGGAGCTGTTTTTT. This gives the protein CASSPDVSGELFF.

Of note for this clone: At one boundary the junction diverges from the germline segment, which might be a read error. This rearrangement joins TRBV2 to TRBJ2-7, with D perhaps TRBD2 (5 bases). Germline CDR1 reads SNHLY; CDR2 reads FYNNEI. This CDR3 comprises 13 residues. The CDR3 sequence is CVSAEAPASRQYF. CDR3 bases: TGTGTCAGCGCGGAGGCTCCGGCGTCCCGGCAGTACTTC.

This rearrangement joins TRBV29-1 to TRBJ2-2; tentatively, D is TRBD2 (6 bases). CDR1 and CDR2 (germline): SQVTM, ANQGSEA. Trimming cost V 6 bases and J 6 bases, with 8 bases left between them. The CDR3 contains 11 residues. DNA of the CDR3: TGCAGCGTCGGGAGCCCCGGGGAGCTGTTTTTT. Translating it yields CSVGSPGELFF.

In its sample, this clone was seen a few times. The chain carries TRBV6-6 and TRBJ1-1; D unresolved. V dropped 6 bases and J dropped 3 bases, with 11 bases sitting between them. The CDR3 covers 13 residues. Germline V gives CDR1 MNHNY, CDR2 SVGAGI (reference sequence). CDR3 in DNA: TGTGCCAGCAGGAAAGCATACTACACTGAAGCTTTCTTT. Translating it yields CASRKAYYTEAFF.

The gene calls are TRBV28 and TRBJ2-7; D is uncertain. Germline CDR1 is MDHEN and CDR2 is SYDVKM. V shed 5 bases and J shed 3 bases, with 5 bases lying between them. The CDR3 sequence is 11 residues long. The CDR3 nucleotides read TGTGCCAGCAGTACATACTACGAGCAGTACTTC. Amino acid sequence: CASSTYYEQYF. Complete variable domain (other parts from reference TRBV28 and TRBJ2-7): DVKVTQSSRYLVKRTGEKVFLECVQDMDHENMFWYRQDPGLGLRLIYFSYDVKMKEKGDIPEGYSVSREKKERFSLILESASTNQTSMYLCASSTYYEQYFGPGTRLTVT.

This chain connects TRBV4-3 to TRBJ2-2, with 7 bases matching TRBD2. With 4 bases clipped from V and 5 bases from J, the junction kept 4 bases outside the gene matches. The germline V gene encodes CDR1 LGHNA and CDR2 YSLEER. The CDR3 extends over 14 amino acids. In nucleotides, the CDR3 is TGCGCCAGCAGCCGGGGGGGAGGTACCGGGGAGCTGTTTTTT. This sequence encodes CASSRGGGTGELFF.

CDR3 nucleotide sequence: TGTGCCAGCTCACCACCGGGACAGGGGACCTCCTACGAGCAGTACTTC. This encodes CASSPPGQGTSYEQYF. The genes are TRBV18 and TRBJ2-7, with 10 bases matching TRBD1. The CDR3 sequence is 16 residues long. V gave up 0 bases and J gave up 0 bases; unmatched junction bases: 2. The germline V gene has CDR1 KGHSH and CDR2 LQKENI.

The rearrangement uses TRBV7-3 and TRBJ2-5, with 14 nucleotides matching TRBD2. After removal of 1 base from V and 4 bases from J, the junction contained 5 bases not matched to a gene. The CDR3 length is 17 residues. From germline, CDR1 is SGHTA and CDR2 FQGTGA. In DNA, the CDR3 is TGTGCCAGCAGCTTAAAAGGGGGGACTAGCGGGAGAGAGACCCAGTACTTC. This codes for CASSLKGGTSGRETQYF.

In DNA, the CDR3 is TGTGCCAGCCGGGAACTTTCGGGTGACATTCAGTACTTC. Translated: CASRELSGDIQYF. The rearrangement uses TRBV6-5 and TRBJ2-4; a possible D gene is TRBD2 (5 bases). The V end was cut by 8 bases, the J end by 8 bases, with 16 bases between. The CDR3 runs 13 residues. Germline V gene lookup returns CDR1 MNHEY and CDR2 SVGAGI.

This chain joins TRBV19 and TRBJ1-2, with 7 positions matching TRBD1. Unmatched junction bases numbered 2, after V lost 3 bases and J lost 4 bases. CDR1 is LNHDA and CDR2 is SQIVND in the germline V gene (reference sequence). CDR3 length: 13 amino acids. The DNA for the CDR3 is TGTGCCAGTAGTATGGACAGGATCTATGGCTACACCTTC. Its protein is CASSMDRIYGYTF.

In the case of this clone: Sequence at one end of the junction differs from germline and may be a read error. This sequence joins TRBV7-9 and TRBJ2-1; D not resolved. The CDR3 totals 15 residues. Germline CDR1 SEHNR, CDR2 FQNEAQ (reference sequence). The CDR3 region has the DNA TGCGCCAGCAGCCCGCGTCTTAACTCCTACAATGAGCAGTTCTTC. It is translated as CASSPRLNSYNEQFF.

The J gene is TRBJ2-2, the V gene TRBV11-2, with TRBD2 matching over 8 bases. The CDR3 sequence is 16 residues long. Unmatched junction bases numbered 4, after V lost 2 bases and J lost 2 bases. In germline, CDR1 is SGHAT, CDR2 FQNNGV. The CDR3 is CASSLRGGSNTGELFF. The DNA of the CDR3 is TGTGCCAGCAGCTTACGGGGGGGCTCAAACACCGGGGAGCTGTTTTTT.

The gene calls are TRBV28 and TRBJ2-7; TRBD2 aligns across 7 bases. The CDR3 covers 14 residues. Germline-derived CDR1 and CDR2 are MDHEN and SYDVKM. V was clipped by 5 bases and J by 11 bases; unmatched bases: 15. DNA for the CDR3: TGTGCCAGCAGTCTCCTCTCTGGGAGGGGAGGGGAGTACTTC. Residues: CASSLLSGRGGEYF.

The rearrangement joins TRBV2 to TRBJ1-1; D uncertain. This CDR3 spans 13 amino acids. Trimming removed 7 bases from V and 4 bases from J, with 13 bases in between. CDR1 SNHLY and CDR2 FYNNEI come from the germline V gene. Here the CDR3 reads CASKAGVLTEAFF. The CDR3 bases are TGTGCCAGCAAAGCCGGGGTCCTCACTGAAGCTTTCTTT.

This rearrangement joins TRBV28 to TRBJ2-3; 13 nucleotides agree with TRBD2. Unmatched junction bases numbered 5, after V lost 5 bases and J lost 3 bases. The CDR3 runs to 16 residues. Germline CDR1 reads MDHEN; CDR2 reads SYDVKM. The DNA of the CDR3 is TGTGCCAGCAGTCCAGGGACTAGCGGGAAGACAGATACGCAGTATTTT. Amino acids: CASSPGTSGKTDTQYF.

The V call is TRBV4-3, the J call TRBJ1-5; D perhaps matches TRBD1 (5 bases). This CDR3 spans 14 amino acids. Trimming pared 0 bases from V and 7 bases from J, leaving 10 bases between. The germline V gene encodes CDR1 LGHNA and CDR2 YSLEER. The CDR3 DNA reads TGCGCCAGCAGCCAAGACGACGGGGGACAGCCCCAGCATTTT. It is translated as CASSQDDGGQPQHF.